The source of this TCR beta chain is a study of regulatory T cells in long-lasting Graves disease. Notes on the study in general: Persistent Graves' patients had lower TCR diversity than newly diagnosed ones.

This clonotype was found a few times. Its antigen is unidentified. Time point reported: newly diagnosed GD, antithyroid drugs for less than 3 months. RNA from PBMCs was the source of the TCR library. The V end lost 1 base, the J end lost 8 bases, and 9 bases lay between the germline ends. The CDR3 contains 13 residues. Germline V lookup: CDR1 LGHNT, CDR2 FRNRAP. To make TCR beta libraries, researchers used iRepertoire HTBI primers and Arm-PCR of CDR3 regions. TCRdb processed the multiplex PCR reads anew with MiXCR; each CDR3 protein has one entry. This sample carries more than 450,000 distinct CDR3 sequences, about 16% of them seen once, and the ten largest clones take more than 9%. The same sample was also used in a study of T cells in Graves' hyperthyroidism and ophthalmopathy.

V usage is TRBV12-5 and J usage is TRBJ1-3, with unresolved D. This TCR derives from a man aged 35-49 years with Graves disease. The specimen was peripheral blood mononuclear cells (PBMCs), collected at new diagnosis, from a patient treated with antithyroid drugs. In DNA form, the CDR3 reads TGTGCTAGTGGTTTGGACACTAGCTACACCATATATTTT. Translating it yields CASGLDTSYTIYF.